The clone carrying this TCR beta chain was found a few times. Antigen specificity is unknown. This entry comes from a study of Graves' ophthalmopathy and Graves' hyperthyroidism. Broader study findings: At 65% to 71% sensitivity and 72.22% specificity, the model predicted progression of the ophthalmopathy. Blood repertoires reportedly contained most expanded thyroid clonotypes above 0.001 frequency.

The TCR beta CDR3 regions underwent amplification from RNA transcripts. HTBI primers were employed in first-round RT-PCR, then a second-round multiplex PCR followed. One entry per CDR3 protein, called by TCRdb with MiXCR from the multiplex PCR reads. The sample lists under 800,000 distinct CDR3 sequences; 22% were seen once. Aged 18 to 65, hyperthyroidism patients had been newly diagnosed, with under 2 months' duration. Patients were diagnosed from clinical symptoms, serum thyroxine, TRAb, thyroid ultrasound and orbital computed tomography. The receptor was derived from a woman between 18 and 29 years old with stable Graves' hyperthyroidism. Some clones in this sample may be carry-over from other donors' samples. The source material was peripheral blood.

CDR3 loop: CSARDPGGGTDNQPQHF. The DNA of the CDR3 is TGCAGTGCTAGAGATCCTGGCGGAGGGACTGACAATCAGCCCCAGCATTTT. The chain combines TRBV20-1 with TRBJ1-5; D might be TRBD1 (5 bases). The CDR3 totals 17 residues. From germline, CDR1 is DFQATT and CDR2 SNEGSKA (reference sequence). The V gene lost 0 bases and the J gene lost 3 bases, with 18 bases spanning the gap.